This T cell receptor beta chain was sequenced during a study of T cells expressing NK-cell markers. Study-level information: Repertoires of TCR beta were obtained from T cells sorted as CD3+CD56+NKG2C+, CD3+CD56+NKG2C- and CD3+CD56-NKG2C+. Overall study findings and caveats: In a handful of donors, dominant clonotypes made up about 25-60.1% of CD3+CD56-NKG2C+ cells. No clear determination of HCMV specificity was made for expanded NKG2C+ T cell clones.

On this clonotype: Antigen: not known.

Germline CDR1 reads ENHRY; CDR2 reads SYGVKD. The CDR3 totals 15 residues. UMIs accompanied the 5'RACE template switching by which TCR beta cDNA was made. TCRdb re-called the 5' RACE reads; every CDR3 protein appears as one record, without DNA. The sample has about 440,000 distinct CDR3 sequences. Sequencing was carried out using blood T cells: a sorted CD56 or NKG2C T cell subset, CD4+ or CD8+ T cells, or bulk PBMC T cells (not recorded which). This rearrangement joins TRBV10-3 to TRBJ2-1; TCRdb's D gene call, TRBD1, goes unchecked for lack of DNA. This receptor was identified in a woman between 18 and 69 years old in good health. The CDR3 spells CAISELGQGRDEQFF.